In its sample, the clone carrying this TCR beta chain was seen once. V was pared by 4 bases and J by 0 bases, with 25 bases between. This CDR3 has 20 amino acids. Per germline, CDR1 SGDLS and CDR2 YYNGEE. Sequencing was designed to attain a depth spanning 1 in 200,000 to 1 in 1 million T cells. Profiling relied on immunoSEQ multiplex PCR, and the TCRdb table lists in-frame clones only, not all of them. The sample has roughly 250,000 clones; 70% are singletons. This specimen belongs to a study of cytotoxic CD8 clonotypes in ibrutinib-treated CLL. This specimen consisted of PBMCs, obtained after 24 months of ibrutinib treatment. This TCR came from a human donor with chronic lymphocytic leukemia. V is TRBV9 and J is TRBJ1-4; possible D gene TRBD1, 5 bases. The CDR3 DNA follows: TGTGCCAGCAGCACCCCCCAACGAGGGGCCAGGGTAGCAACTAATGAAAAACTGTTTTTT. Amino acids: CASSTPQRGARVATNEKLFF.